Presented here are 30 T cell receptor beta chains from one specimen sequenced in a study of blood T cell repertoires in COVID-19. Generated by immunoSEQ multiplex PCR, the TCRdb table keeps only in-frame clones and is missing some. The repertoire holds 53,000 or so clones, roughly nine tenths seen once, with roughly 6.4% in the top ten. The sequenced sample was peripheral blood. The origin of the receptors is a man aged 35 to 55 with acute or convalescent COVID-19.

The chain combines TRBV18 with TRBJ1-1; 9 nucleotides align to TRBD1. Trimming at V came to 6 bases and at J to 6 bases, leaving 14 bases not matched to a gene. Germline V lookup: CDR1 KGHSH, CDR2 LQKENI. The CDR3 consists of 16 residues. This CDR3 reads CASSPRGVTGGPEAFF. The CDR3 DNA reads as TGTGCCAGCTCCCCGCGGGGCGTTACAGGGGGCCCTGAAGCTTTCTTT.

The CDR3 reads CASSPGGARNYGYTF. CDR3 DNA sequence: TGTGCCAGCAGCCCCGGGGGGGCAAGGAACTATGGCTACACCTTC. The chain joins TRBV6-5 to TRBJ1-2, with a tentative D call TRBD1 (6 bases). Germline V lookup: CDR1 MNHEY, CDR2 SVGAGI. V was cut by 6 bases and J by 2 bases, with 16 bases left in between. This CDR3 has 15 residues.

V usage is TRBV3-1 (or the pseudogene TRBV3-2) and J usage is TRBJ2-5; TRBD2 aligns across 9 bases. The CDR3 is 14 amino acids. CDR1 is LGHDT, CDR2 YNNKEL, per germline (reference sequence). The trim removed 4 bases at V and 4 bases at J, leaving 4 bases unmatched. The CDR3 sequence: CASSPLAGTETQYF. CDR3 DNA: TGTGCCAGCAGCCCTCTAGCGGGAACAGAGACCCAGTACTTC.

V is TRBV23-1 and J is TRBJ2-2, with TRBD2 as a possible D gene (6 bases). TRBV23-1 is an open reading frame, and its role is uncertain. Trimming stripped 11 bases from V and 0 bases from J, with 19 bases between. The CDR3 runs 16 residues. CDR3 nucleotides: TGCGCCGACGCACGAGTTAGCGGAGCGAACACCGGGGAGCTGTTTTTT. The encoded protein is CADARVSGANTGELFF.

CDR3 amino acids: CASSELSGTNTGELFF. Written as DNA, the CDR3 is TGCGCCAGCAGTGAGTTAAGCGGGACGAACACCGGGGAGCTGTTTTTT. The chain recombines TRBV10-2 with TRBJ2-2; 7 bases fit TRBD2. The CDR3 runs to 16 residues. From germline, CDR1 is WSHSY and CDR2 SAAADI. Trimming cost V 1 base and J 0 bases; bases outside gene matches: 2.

The chain combines TRBV6-4 with TRBJ1-4, with D unresolved. The CDR3 contains 11 residues. The germline V and J ends were trimmed by 10 bases and 8 bases, with 11 bases remaining between them. The germline V gene encodes CDR1 MRHNA and CDR2 SNTAGT. The CDR3 loop is CANPAWEKLFF. The CDR3 DNA is TGTGCCAACCCAGCGTGGGAAAAACTGTTTTTT.

The chain is built from TRBV25-1 and TRBJ2-1, with 7 bases matching TRBD1. CDR3 length: 16 residues. V shed 1 base, J shed 4 bases, and the junction held 7 bases outside the gene matches. Germline V gene data show CDR1 as MGHDK and CDR2 as SYGVNS. CDR3 in DNA: TGTGCCAGCAGTGAATCTAGGGGGCACAGTTACAATGAGCAGTTCTTC. Amino acids: CASSESRGHSYNEQFF.

The chain uses TRBV2 and TRBJ2-4; the D gene is possibly TRBD1 (6 bases). CDR1 is SNHLY, CDR2 FYNNEI, per germline. With 6 bases removed from V and 2 bases from J, the gap between germline ends came to 11 bases. The CDR3 contains 14 residues. The CDR3 DNA follows: TGTGCCAGCAGCCGGACAGTGTCCAAAAACATTCAGTACTTC. Protein sequence: CASSRTVSKNIQYF.

The chain uses TRBV21-1 and TRBJ1-1; the table's D gene call, TRBD1, was not cross checked with the DNA. TRBV21-1 is given as a pseudogene. This CDR3 spans 13 amino acids. Written as DNA, the CDR3 is TGTGCCAGCAGCACAACAGGGGGCACTGAAGCTTTCTTT. Residues: CASSTTGGTEAFF.

The chain is built from TRBV18 and TRBJ1-1; maybe TRBD1 (5 bases). V lost 4 bases, J lost 6 bases, and 15 bases lay in between. Per germline, CDR1 KGHSH and CDR2 LQKENI. This CDR3 comprises 14 residues. The CDR3 DNA reads TGTGCCAGCTCACGAGAGCAGGGTACGCCTGAAGCTTTCTTT. Translating it yields CASSREQGTPEAFF. Filled out from reference TRBV18 and TRBJ1-1, the complete variable domain reads NAGVMQNPRHLVRRRGQEARLRCSPMKGHSHVYWYRQLPEEGLKFMVYLQKENIIDESGMPKERFSAEFPKEGPSILRIQQVVRGDSAAYFCASSREQGTPEAFFGQGTRLTVV.

The chain combines TRBV15 with TRBJ2-3; 8 bases are a match to TRBD1. The germline V gene encodes CDR1 LNHNV and CDR2 YYDKDF (reference sequence). CDR3 length: 16 residues. V lost 4 bases, J lost 3 bases, and 9 bases stayed unmatched. CDR3 DNA sequence: TGTGCCACCAGCACCCGTACAGGGGGGATTACAGATACGCAGTATTTT. Protein sequence: CATSTRTGGITDTQYF.

The chain couples TRBV25-1 to TRBJ1-4; the match to TRBD1 covers 8 bases. The CDR3 is 14 amino acids. From germline, CDR1 is MGHDK and CDR2 SYGVNS. The V and J ends lost 3 bases and 8 bases, in that order; junction bases with no gene match: 5. Written as DNA, the CDR3 is TGTGCCAGCAGTGAGTACACAGGGGGAGAAAAACTGTTTTTT. As protein: CASSEYTGGEKLFF. Variable domain in full (rest from reference TRBV25-1 and TRBJ1-4): EADIYQTPRYLVIGTGKKITLECSQTMGHDKMYWYQQDPGMELHLIHYSYGVNSTEKGDLSSESTVSRIRTEHFPLTLESARPSHTSQYLCASSEYTGGEKLFFGSGTQLSVL.

The J gene is TRBJ1-5, the V gene TRBV25-1; a weak D match, TRBD1 (5 bases). The germline V gene has CDR1 MGHDK and CDR2 SYGVNS. V was cut by 4 bases and J by 0 bases, with 19 bases left in between. CDR3 size: 18 residues. CDR3 residues: CASSGIGEDGYSNQPQHF. The CDR3 DNA reads TGTGCCAGCAGTGGAATAGGGGAGGACGGTTATAGCAATCAGCCCCAGCATTTT.

The rearrangement joins TRBV13 to TRBJ2-7; TRBD1 agrees at 7 bases. There are 16 residues in the CDR3. With 1 base clipped from V and 1 base from J, the junction kept 7 bases outside the gene matches. The germline V gene encodes CDR1 PRHDT and CDR2 FYEKMQ (reference sequence). CDR3 nucleotide sequence: TGTGCCAGCAGCTTAGTGTGGGCAGGGGGATCCTACGAGCAGTACTTC. This translates into CASSLVWAGGSYEQYF.

The gene calls are TRBV5-4 and TRBJ1-2; D gene unclear. The V end was cut by 5 bases, the J end by 4 bases, with 12 bases between. The length of the CDR3 is 13 residues. Germline CDR1 is SGHNT and CDR2 is YYREEE (reference sequence). The CDR3 is CASSDRGSYGYTF. CDR3 bases: TGTGCCAGCAGTGATCGGGGTAGCTATGGCTACACCTTC.

J is TRBJ2-3 and V is TRBV5-1, with 10 bases aligning to TRBD1. Trimming removed 5 bases from V and 2 bases from J; junction bases left unmatched: 5. The CDR3 has 15 residues. CDR1 SGHRS and CDR2 YFSETQ come from the germline V gene. CDR3 DNA sequence: TGCGCCAGCAGACCCGGACAGGGGGACACAGATACGCAGTATTTT. Protein sequence: CASRPGQGDTDTQYF.

The CDR3 nucleotides read TGTGCCAGCAGCGTAGGGAGTCATGGGGAGCAGTTCTTC. This translates into CASSVGSHGEQFF. The J gene is TRBJ2-1, the V gene TRBV9; no reliable D call. Deletions cut 0 bases from V and 10 bases from J, with 11 bases between. The germline V gene encodes CDR1 SGDLS and CDR2 YYNGEE. The CDR3 is 13 residues long.

The chain combines TRBV11-3 with TRBJ1-5; D perhaps matches TRBD1 (6 bases). CDR1 SGHNT and CDR2 YENEEA come from the germline V gene. The CDR3 consists of 15 residues. V was shortened by 5 bases and J by 4 bases, with 15 bases between the two germline ends. The CDR3 bases are TGTGCCAGCAGCGGTACGGGACATTGTAATCAGCCCCAGCATTTT. It encodes CASSGTGHCNQPQHF. Using reference TRBV11-3 and TRBJ1-5 for the parts outside the CDR3, the full variable domain is EAGVVQSPRYKIIEKKQPVAFWCNPISGHNTLYWYLQNLGQGPELLIRYENEEAVDDSQLPKDRFSAERLKGVDSTLKIQPAELGDSAVYLCASSGTGHCNQPQHFGDGTRLSIL.

The CDR3 here is CVRSLSEGAEAFF. CDR3 bases: TGTGTCAGAAGCTTAAGTGAGGGGGCTGAAGCTTTCTTT. The chain joins TRBV7-5 to TRBJ1-1; the table gives TRBD1 as D, unverified against the DNA. TRBV7-5 is a known pseudogene. This CDR3 region has 13 residues.

The chain links TRBV29-1 to TRBJ1-2, with D possibly matching TRBD1 (5 bases). Trimming took 1 base from V and 5 from J, leaving 20 bases between them. In germline, CDR1 is SQVTM, CDR2 ANQGSEA. CDR3 length: 16 amino acids. CDR3 sequence: CSVEGGEGGDKYGYTF. The CDR3 DNA sequence: TGCAGCGTTGAAGGCGGGGAGGGAGGGGATAAGTATGGCTACACCTTC.

This chain uses TRBV2 with TRBJ1-2; D gene uncertain. The CDR3 consists of 14 residues. CDR1 and CDR2 from the germline V gene are SNHLY and FYNNEI. V dropped 3 bases and J dropped 5 bases, with 13 bases sitting between them. The DNA for the CDR3 is TGTGCCAGCAGTGATGTCCTGGAGGAATATGGCTACACCTTC. This encodes CASSDVLEEYGYTF.

The V and J genes are TRBV30 and TRBJ2-5; 9 nucleotides align to TRBD2. CDR1 is GTSNPN, CDR2 SVGIG, per germline (reference sequence). This CDR3 comprises 15 residues. V trimming: 0 bases; J trimming: 4 bases; junction bases outside the gene matches: 6. This chain's CDR3 is CAWSVLAGGLETQYF. CDR3 nucleotides: TGTGCCTGGAGTGTACTGGCGGGAGGGCTAGAGACCCAGTACTTC.

The V gene is TRBV7-9, the J gene TRBJ1-6, with 7 bases identical to TRBD1. V shed 4 bases and J 10 bases; nucleotides not matched to a gene: 4. This CDR3 has 13 amino acids. Germline V CDR1 and CDR2: SEHNR, FQNEAQ (reference sequence). The CDR3 spells CASSSDRDSPLHF. The CDR3 coding sequence is TGTGCCAGCAGCTCCGACAGGGACTCACCCCTCCACTTT.

The V call is TRBV29-1, the J call TRBJ2-1; D is perhaps TRBD2 (6 bases). The CDR3 loop spans 13 amino acids. Germline V CDR1 and CDR2: SQVTM, ANQGSEA. V was shortened by 4 bases and J by 7 bases, with 14 bases between the two germline ends. The CDR3 nucleotides are TGCAGCGTTGCCGGGACTCCTTGGAATGAGCAGTTCTTC. The encoded protein is CSVAGTPWNEQFF.

The chain recombines TRBV21-1 with TRBJ1-6; TRBD1 is the table's D call and was not checked against the DNA. TRBV21-1 is described as a pseudogene. This CDR3 contains 17 residues. The chain's CDR3 is CASISKDRHSYNSPLHF. CDR3 nucleotide sequence: TGTGCCAGCATATCCAAGGACAGGCACTCCTATAATTCACCCCTCCACTTT.

The chain combines TRBV19 with TRBJ2-5; 13 nucleotides agree with TRBD2. Germline-derived CDR1 and CDR2 are LNHDA and SQIVND (reference sequence). The CDR3 extends over 17 amino acids. The V gene end was trimmed by 6 bases and the J gene end by 3 bases; junction bases not matched to a gene: 10. In DNA form, the CDR3 reads TGTGCCAGTAGAAGGGCAACCGGGACTAGCGGGGAAGAGACCCAGTACTTC. Translated: CASRRATGTSGEETQYF.

This clone was counted a few times. The rearrangement joins TRBV25-1 to TRBJ2-7; TRBD1 is a possible D gene (6 bases). Germline V gene lookup returns CDR1 MGHDK and CDR2 SYGVNS. V was trimmed by 4 bases and J by 6 bases, leaving 7 bases between them. The CDR3 spans 11 residues. CDR3 sequence: CASSGGPEQYF. The CDR3 coding sequence is TGTGCCAGCAGTGGGGGGCCCGAGCAGTACTTC.

This clone was recorded only once. The gene calls are TRBV30 and TRBJ2-2, with D unclear. The CDR3 is made up of 16 amino acids. V lost 0 bases and J lost 1, with 12 bases in between. Germline assignment: CDR1 GTSNPN and CDR2 SVGIG (reference sequence). The chain's CDR3 is CAWSVKLGLNTGELFF. CDR3 in DNA: TGTGCCTGGAGTGTAAAGTTGGGCTTGAACACCGGGGAGCTGTTTTTT.

This chain uses TRBV11-3 with TRBJ1-1, with D perhaps TRBD1 (6 bases). This CDR3 has 14 amino acids. The ends were cut back, 4 bases at V and 6 bases at J, with 15 bases in the middle. The germline CDR1 and CDR2 sequences are SGHNT and YENEEA. The CDR3 spells CASSSHAGVPEAFF. CDR3 DNA: TGTGCCAGCAGCTCACACGCAGGGGTACCTGAAGCTTTCTTT.

The chain carries TRBV30 and TRBJ1-4; 9 bases map to TRBD1. The CDR3 is made up of 14 amino acids. The V gene end was trimmed by 2 bases and the J gene end by 8 bases; junction bases not matched to a gene: 6. Germline values: CDR1 GTSNPN, CDR2 SVGIG (reference sequence). CDR3 in amino acids: CAWSSGTGSEKLFF. Here the CDR3 DNA reads TGTGCCTGGAGTTCCGGGACAGGGTCCGAAAAACTGTTTTTT.